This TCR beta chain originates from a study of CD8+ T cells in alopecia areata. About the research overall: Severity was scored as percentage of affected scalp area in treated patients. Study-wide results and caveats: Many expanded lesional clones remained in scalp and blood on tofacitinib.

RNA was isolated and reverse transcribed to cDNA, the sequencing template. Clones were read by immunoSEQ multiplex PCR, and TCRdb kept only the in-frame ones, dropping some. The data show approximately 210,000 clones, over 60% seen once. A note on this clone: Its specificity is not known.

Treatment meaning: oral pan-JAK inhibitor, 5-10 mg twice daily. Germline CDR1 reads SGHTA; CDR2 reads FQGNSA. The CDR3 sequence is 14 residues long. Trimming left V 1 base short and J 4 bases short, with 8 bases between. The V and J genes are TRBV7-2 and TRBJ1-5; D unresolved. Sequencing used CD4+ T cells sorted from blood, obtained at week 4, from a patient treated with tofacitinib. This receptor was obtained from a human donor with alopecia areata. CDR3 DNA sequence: TGTGCCAGCAGCTTAGAGACGAGAAATCAGCCCCAGCATTTT. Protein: CASSLETRNQPQHF.